Presented here are 18 T cell receptor beta chains from one specimen sequenced in a study of T-cell reconstitution after alpha-beta-depleted transplantation in children. For TCRbeta, the library was prepared with unique molecular identifiers. TCRdb analysed the PCR reads with MiXCR anew, one entry per CDR3 protein. The data show about 640,000 distinct CDR3 sequences, about 15% seen once. The source material was PBMCs from the stem cell graft donor, sampled from the stem cell graft. Receptors were obtained from a human donor who donated a stem cell graft to a child with acute myeloid leukemia.

This clonotype was seen at least ten times. The chain couples TRBV20-1 to TRBJ2-7, with D possibly being TRBD2 (5 bases). Germline lookup yields CDR1 DFQATT and CDR2 SNEGSKA (reference sequence). The V and J ends lost 3 bases and 7 bases respectively, with 16 bases between them. CDR3 length equals 13 residues. CDR3: CSASPAQPGEQYF. The CDR3 DNA is TGCAGTGCTAGCCCTGCACAGCCGGGGGAGCAGTACTTC.

This clonotype was observed at least ten times. This chain links TRBV20-1 with TRBJ2-3; D may be TRBD1 (6 bases). This CDR3 comprises 12 residues. Germline V gene data show CDR1 as DFQATT and CDR2 as SNEGSKA (reference sequence). The V end lost 3 bases, the J end lost 6 bases, and 10 bases lay between the germline ends. The CDR3 DNA reads TGCAGTGCTAGTAACAGGGTGGATACGCAGTATTTT. This translates into CSASNRVDTQYF.

Many counts were recorded for this clonotype. The chain combines TRBV12-3 or TRBV12-4 with TRBJ1-6; maybe TRBD1 (6 bases). This CDR3 contains 16 residues. V shed 2 bases and J shed 7 bases, with 15 bases lying between them. CDR3 in DNA: TGTGCCAGCAGTTTACTCCCACAGGGAGGGAATTCACCCCTCCACTTT. Protein: CASSLLPQGGNSPLHF.

V and J are TRBV7-9 and TRBJ2-7, with 7 bases matching TRBD1. With V trimmed by 5 bases and J by 2 bases, 9 bases remained unmatched. The CDR3 is 15 amino acids. Germline loops: CDR1 SEHNR, CDR2 FQNEAQ (reference sequence). CDR3 sequence: CASSLRRDRTYEQYV. The CDR3 DNA follows: TGTGCCAGCAGCCTCCGTAGGGACAGAACCTACGAGCAGTACGTC.

A remark on this clonotype: Sequence at one end of the junction differs from germline and may be a read error. The chain couples TRBV27 to TRBJ2-2; perhaps TRBD1 as D (5 bases). The germline V gene encodes CDR1 MNHEY and CDR2 SMNVEV (reference sequence). The CDR3 contains 17 residues. The CDR3 DNA is TGCACCAGCAGTTTCAGTCAGGGTGCCCCGAACACCGGGGAGCTGTTTTTT. This sequence encodes CTSSFSQGAPNTGELFF.

The sample holds one count of this clonotype. This may stem from a read error, because a much larger clone lies one nucleotide away. The V and J genes are TRBV6-5 and TRBJ1-1; D unclear. Germline values: CDR1 MNHEY, CDR2 SVGAGI. Trimming removed 2 bases at V and 6 bases at J, with 10 bases between. The CDR3 is 13 residues long. The CDR3 nucleotides read TGTGCCAGCAGTTACATGGGTGGGTCTGAAGCTTTCTTT. Its protein product is CASSYMGGSEAFF.

Many counts were recorded for this clonotype. The chain joins TRBV20-1 to TRBJ2-7; 7 nucleotides line up with TRBD2. Per the germline V gene, CDR1 is DFQATT and CDR2 is SNEGSKA (reference sequence). The V gene end was trimmed by 5 bases and the J gene end by 2 bases; junction bases not matched to a gene: 9. The CDR3 runs 14 residues. For the CDR3, the DNA is TGCAGTGCTCAGAGGAGCGGGGCGACCTACGAGCAGTACTTC. It encodes CSAQRSGATYEQYF.

This clonotype was recorded many times. One end of the junction fails to match germline, which may point to a read error. This chain connects TRBV12-3 or TRBV12-4 to TRBJ1-2; the D is unclear. This CDR3 has 15 residues. This CDR3 is CASSLGIGQGGPIAF. CDR3 DNA sequence: TGTGCCAGCAGTTTGGGGATTGGCCAAGGAGGTCCGATCGCCTTC.

The V and J genes are TRBV29-1 and TRBJ2-5; D gene uncertain. This CDR3 has 13 amino acids. CDR1 SQVTM and CDR2 ANQGSEA come from the germline V gene. The V end lost 6 bases, the J end lost 0 bases, and 11 bases lay between the germline ends. The CDR3 here is CSVVAEDQETQYF. CDR3 in DNA: TGCAGCGTGGTAGCTGAGGACCAAGAGACCCAGTACTTC.

The V and J genes are TRBV4-1 and TRBJ2-5; D might be TRBD1 (5 bases). The CDR3 has 15 amino acids. V shed 4 bases and J shed 0 bases, with 12 bases lying between them. In germline, CDR1 is MGHRA, CDR2 YSYEKL. The CDR3 sequence is CASSRSDSDQETQYF. The CDR3 DNA sequence: TGCGCCAGCAGCCGTTCCGACAGCGACCAAGAGACCCAGTACTTC.

This clonotype was counted only a few times. The chain employs TRBV24-1 and TRBJ2-2; D remains unclear. Germline CDR1 KGHDR, CDR2 SFDVKD. The CDR3 covers 15 residues. Trimming removed 6 bases at V and 4 bases at J, with 14 bases between. DNA of the CDR3: TGTGCCACCAGTCCCCAGCAGGTTGGCACCGGGGAGCTGTTTTTT. Its translation is CATSPQQVGTGELFF.

As concerns this clonotype: The conserved phenylalanine or tryptophan is not found at the CDR3 terminus, so this likely reflects a read error. V is TRBV5-6 and J is TRBJ2-1; 12 bases are shared with TRBD2. Looked up from germline, CDR1 is SGHDT and CDR2 is YYEEEE. The CDR3 covers 15 residues. Trimming removed 3 bases from V and 11 bases from J; junction bases left unmatched: 9. The CDR3 here is CASSSLTSGGYQQFS. The CDR3 DNA reads TGTGCCAGCAGCTCCCTGACTAGCGGGGGTTACCAGCAGTTCTCC.

The chain carries TRBV7-2 and TRBJ1-6, with a weak D call TRBD1 (5 bases). CDR3 size: 17 residues. Germline lookup yields CDR1 SGHTA and CDR2 FQGNSA. The V end lost 3 bases, the J end lost 7 bases, and 19 bases lay between the germline ends. The CDR3 spells CASSFGRAPGPNSPLHF. CDR3 DNA: TGTGCCAGCAGCTTCGGGCGGGCCCCAGGGCCCAATTCACCCCTCCACTTT.

This clonotype was observed a handful of times. The chain couples TRBV29-1 to TRBJ2-7; D may correspond to TRBD1 or TRBD2 (5 bases each). Germline CDR1 reads SQVTM; CDR2 reads ANQGSEA. V was cut by 3 bases and J by 0 bases, with 15 bases left in between. The CDR3 consists of 15 residues. The CDR3 sequence is CSVEVAGTSSYEQYF. The CDR3 bases are TGCAGCGTTGAGGTGGCAGGGACGAGCTCCTACGAGCAGTACTTC.

This clonotype was seen at least ten times. The rearrangement uses TRBV6-5 and TRBJ1-4; D call uncertain. Germline assignment: CDR1 MNHEY and CDR2 SVGAGI. Trimming took off 2 bases at V and 0 bases at J, with 10 bases between the two ends. This CDR3 comprises 16 residues. The CDR3 region has the DNA TGTGCCAGCAGTTACCGCCTGAGCGCAACTAATGAAAAACTGTTTTTT. This sequence encodes CASSYRLSATNEKLFF.

This clonotype has more than one count but fewer than ten. J is TRBJ1-2 and V is TRBV27; D is unclear. This CDR3 comprises 11 residues. Germline values: CDR1 MNHEY, CDR2 SMNVEV (reference sequence). The V gene lost 4 bases and the J gene lost 10 bases, with 10 bases spanning the gap. The CDR3 sequence is CASSWKGAYTF. CDR3 sequence (DNA): TGTGCCAGCAGTTGGAAAGGAGCCTACACCTTC.

The sample holds many counts of this clonotype. The chain carries TRBV7-9 and TRBJ1-2; possible D gene TRBD1, 5 bases. The ends were cut back, 4 bases at V and 2 bases at J, with 17 bases in the middle. This CDR3 has 16 residues. The V gene's germline CDR1 is SEHNR and CDR2 FQNEAQ (reference sequence). The CDR3 DNA is TGTGCCAGCAGCTCGCGACCGGGACTCATCAACTATGGCTACACCTTC. Translated, it gives CASSSRPGLINYGYTF.

This clonotype was counted a few times. This clone may be a read error of a much larger clone one base away. This chain joins TRBV28 and TRBJ1-1; D may be TRBD1 (5 bases). The CDR3 is 14 amino acids. Germline CDR1 and CDR2: MDHEN and SYDVKM. Trimming removed 2 bases at V and 1 base at J, with 8 bases between. In nucleotides, the CDR3 is TGTGCCAGCAGTTTACCGGGGCCGAACACTGAAGCTTTCTTT. Encoded protein: CASSLPGPNTEAFF.